What follows are 31 T cell receptor beta chains derived from one specimen sequenced in a study of T-cell memory formation after mild COVID-19. One entry per CDR3 protein, called by TCRdb with MiXCR from the 5' RACE reads. The sample yields some 450,000 distinct CDR3 sequences, roughly 18% seen once. The sequenced sample consisted of PBMCs or a T cell subset sorted from them (not recorded which). The receptors were sampled from a man aged 18-30 years who had mild COVID-19 (a few samples of this study predate the infection). Cell type and time point are not known.

This rearrangement joins TRBV20-1 to TRBJ2-5; 9 nucleotides line up with TRBD2. V gave up 2 bases and J gave up 4 bases; unmatched junction bases: 8. The CDR3 spans 15 residues. Germline loops: CDR1 DFQATT, CDR2 SNEGSKA (reference sequence). The CDR3 nucleotides read TGCAGTGCTAGAACCCCCACAGCGGGGGGAGAGACCCAGTACTTC. The encoded protein is CSARTPTAGGETQYF.

CDR3 amino acids: CATSRLPRQGEEAFF. The CDR3 nucleotides are TGTGCCACCAGCAGACTCCCTCGACAGGGGGAGGAAGCTTTCTTT. This chain uses TRBV15 with TRBJ1-1, with 9 bases that match TRBD1. Germline assignment: CDR1 LNHNV and CDR2 YYDKDF (reference sequence). The ends lost 2 bases at V and 8 bases at J; junction bases unmatched: 9. The CDR3 consists of 15 residues.

CDR3 bases: TGTGCCAGCAGTGGGGACTACCAAGAGACCCAGTACTTC. It yields the protein CASSGDYQETQYF. The chain joins TRBV2 to TRBJ2-5; the D gene is possibly TRBD2 (6 bases). Germline loops: CDR1 SNHLY, CDR2 FYNNEI. The CDR3 extends over 13 amino acids. Trimming left V 4 bases short and J 0 bases short, with 6 bases between.

A few counts support this clonotype. The rearrangement joins TRBV4-1 to TRBJ2-1; no firm D call. V lost 8 bases and J lost 2, with 10 bases in between. Germline values: CDR1 MGHRA, CDR2 YSYEKL. This CDR3 spans 13 amino acids. CDR3 DNA: TGCGCCAGCTCTGGTGTAACCTACAATGAGCAGTTCTTC. Protein product: CASSGVTYNEQFF.

This clonotype occurred once. V gene TRBV30 combines with J gene TRBJ2-2; D remains unclear. The germline CDR1 and CDR2 sequences are GTSNPN and SVGIG (reference sequence). The V gene lost 2 bases and the J gene lost 7 bases, with 8 bases spanning the gap. CDR3 length: 12 residues. CDR3 sequence reads: CAWSQASGELFF. The CDR3 region has the DNA TGTGCCTGGAGTCAGGCTAGCGGGGAGCTGTTTTTT.

The rearrangement links TRBV7-2 to TRBJ2-7; tentatively, D is TRBD1 (5 bases). Trimming stripped 3 bases from V and 7 bases from J, with 16 bases between. Germline V gives CDR1 SGHTA, CDR2 FQGNSA. This CDR3 contains 14 residues. The CDR3 bases are TGTGCCAGCAGCTTCGACAGCTCCGAACGGGAGCAGTACTTC. Amino acid sequence: CASSFDSSEREQYF.

V gene TRBV3-1 combines with J gene TRBJ1-1, with D possibly being TRBD1 (5 bases). Germline CDR1 is LGHDT and CDR2 is YNNKEL (reference sequence). The V end lost 1 base, the J end lost 7 bases, and 10 bases lay between the germline ends. CDR3 length: 13 amino acids. The CDR3 region has the DNA TGTGCCAGCAGCCAAGCAGGGTGGGGTGAAGCTTTCTTT. It translates to CASSQAGWGEAFF.

This clonotype has at least ten counts. The rearrangement joins TRBV2 to TRBJ1-3; D possibly corresponds to TRBD1 (5 bases). The V and J ends lost 6 bases and 0 bases respectively, with 12 bases between them. Germline CDR1 reads SNHLY; CDR2 reads FYNNEI. The CDR3 length is 15 residues. The CDR3 DNA reads as TGTGCCAGCAGGCGCCGACAGTTCTCTGGAAACACCATATATTTT. Translated: CASRRRQFSGNTIYF.

This clonotype occurred a few times. The DNA of the CDR3 is TGTGCCAGCAGCTTAGGTCTGGGGACTAGTATGTACAATGAGCAGTTCTTC. Amino acids: CASSLGLGTSMYNEQFF. The rearrangement links TRBV7-6 to TRBJ2-1; 8 positions agree with TRBD2. Germline V CDR1 and CDR2: SGHVS, FNYEAQ. With 1 base clipped from V and 4 bases from J, the junction kept 9 bases outside the gene matches. The CDR3 covers 17 residues. The full variable domain, rest sourced from reference TRBV7-6 and TRBJ2-1, is GAGVSQSPRYKVTKRGQDVALRCDPISGHVSLYWYRQALGQGPEFLTYFNYEAQQDKSGLPNDRFSAERPEGSISTLTIQRTEQRDSAMYRCASSLGLGTSMYNEQFFGPGTRLTVL.

The table lists this clonotype with a few counts. The chain carries TRBV29-1 and TRBJ2-5; perhaps TRBD2 as D (6 bases). CDR1 is SQVTM, CDR2 ANQGSEA, per germline. The ends were cut back, 0 bases at V and 1 base at J, with 15 bases in the middle. This CDR3 spans 16 amino acids. CDR3 loop: CSVEEWGEIAQETQYF. CDR3 in DNA: TGCAGCGTTGAAGAATGGGGGGAGATAGCCCAAGAGACCCAGTACTTC.

The gene calls are TRBV2 and TRBJ2-3; tentative D call: TRBD2 (5 bases). Germline V CDR1 and CDR2: SNHLY, FYNNEI. The CDR3 extends over 14 amino acids. Trimming removed 6 bases at V and 2 bases at J, with 12 bases between. The CDR3 loop is CASRPGRFTDTQYF. CDR3 DNA: TGTGCCAGCAGGCCTGGGAGATTCACAGATACGCAGTATTTT.

This clonotype was counted at least ten times. The V call is TRBV5-1, the J call TRBJ2-3; 7 nucleotides agree with TRBD1. Per the germline V gene, CDR1 is SGHRS and CDR2 is YFSETQ. This CDR3 contains 15 residues. The trim removed 2 bases at V and 2 bases at J, leaving 5 bases unmatched. The CDR3 reads CASSFGTASTDTQYF. As DNA, the CDR3 is TGCGCCAGCAGCTTCGGGACAGCCTCCACAGATACGCAGTATTTT.

This clonotype was counted a few times. The chain links TRBV7-3 to TRBJ2-1; 12 positions match TRBD1. V gave up 5 bases and J gave up 6 bases; unmatched junction bases: 8. Germline V lookup: CDR1 SGHTA, CDR2 FQGTGA. The CDR3 is 16 residues long. CDR3 nucleotides: TGTGCCAGCAGCGTACACGGGACAGGGGGCCCCAATGAGCAGTTCTTC. It encodes CASSVHGTGGPNEQFF.

The gene calls are TRBV20-1 and TRBJ2-7, with a possible D match to TRBD1 (6 bases). The germline V gene encodes CDR1 DFQATT and CDR2 SNEGSKA (reference sequence). V dropped 5 bases and J dropped 5 bases, with 10 bases sitting between them. The CDR3 is 11 amino acids. For the CDR3, the DNA is TGCAGTGCTCAGGGGTCCGACGAGCAGTACTTC. Its protein product is CSAQGSDEQYF.

This chain connects TRBV15 to TRBJ1-1; D is uncertain. The CDR3 is made up of 13 amino acids. Germline V lookup: CDR1 LNHNV, CDR2 YYDKDF (reference sequence). V shed 0 bases and J shed 1 base, with 3 bases lying between them. The CDR3 bases are TGTGCCACCAGCAGAGACCCGAACACTGAAGCTTTCTTT. It is translated as CATSRDPNTEAFF.

This clonotype showed up just once. The junction does not match germline at one end; this may be a read error. The V and J genes are TRBV29-1 and TRBJ1-5; a possible D gene is TRBD1 (6 bases). The CDR3 is made up of 14 amino acids. The germline V gene has CDR1 SQVTM and CDR2 ANQGSEA. CDR3 protein: CSVGGGASNQTQHF. The CDR3, as DNA: TGCAGCGTTGGCGGGGGGGCTAGCAATCAGACCCAGCATTTT.

This clonotype was counted a few times. The chain employs TRBV5-1 and TRBJ1-1; D perhaps matches TRBD1 (5 bases). The length of the CDR3 is 14 residues. The germline gives CDR1 SGHRS, CDR2 YFSETQ. V was cut by 1 base and J by 3 bases, with 10 bases left in between. CDR3 region: CASSLTGPDTEAFF. CDR3 nucleotide sequence: TGCGCCAGCAGCTTGACGGGGCCCGACACTGAAGCTTTCTTT.

This clonotype was seen more than once but under ten times. The chain couples TRBV20-1 to TRBJ2-3; 12 bases line up with TRBD2. Germline V gene data show CDR1 as DFQATT and CDR2 as SNEGSKA (reference sequence). V was clipped by 6 bases and J by 7 bases; unmatched bases: 8. The CDR3 length is 14 residues. The CDR3 bases are TGCAGTGCGACAACTAGCGGGGGGTCCTATACGCAGTATTTT. This encodes CSATTSGGSYTQYF.

This clonotype has just a few counts. The chain employs TRBV4-2 and TRBJ2-7, with D perhaps TRBD1 (5 bases). The ends were cut back, 3 bases at V and 0 bases at J, with 15 bases in the middle. Germline assignment: CDR1 LGHNA and CDR2 YNFKEQ. CDR3 length: 16 residues. The DNA for the CDR3 is TGTGCCAGCAGCCACTTACCGACAGCAAGCTCCTACGAGCAGTACTTC. Encoded protein: CASSHLPTASSYEQYF.

The table lists this clonotype with a few counts. The chain has TRBV6-6 and TRBJ1-1; TRBD1 might be the D (5 bases). Trimming shortened V by 6 bases and J by 7 bases, and 9 bases separated the two germline ends. Germline lookup yields CDR1 MNHNY and CDR2 SVGAGI (reference sequence). The CDR3 extends over 11 amino acids. As DNA, the CDR3 is TGTGCCAGCAGGGGGGAGGGTGAAGCTTTCTTT. Its protein is CASRGEGEAFF.

The rearrangement links TRBV3-1 to TRBJ2-1; no definite D call. The germline gives CDR1 LGHDT, CDR2 YNNKEL (reference sequence). Trimming pared 1 base from V and 8 bases from J, leaving 6 bases between. This CDR3 comprises 12 residues. CDR3 amino acids: CASSQVEHEQFF. CDR3 coding DNA: TGTGCCAGCAGCCAAGTCGAGCATGAGCAGTTCTTC.

This sequence joins TRBV7-9 and TRBJ2-5; 7 bases agree with TRBD1. The V gene's germline CDR1 is SEHNR and CDR2 FQNEAQ (reference sequence). After removal of 4 bases from V and 7 bases from J, the junction contained 9 bases not matched to a gene. This CDR3 is built from 14 residues. The CDR3 here is CASSSDRAPGTQYF. CDR3 sequence (DNA): TGTGCCAGCAGCTCCGACAGGGCCCCGGGGACCCAGTACTTC. The variable domain in full, completed from reference TRBV7-9 and TRBJ2-5, reads DTGVSQNPRHKITKRGQNVTFRCDPISEHNRLYWYRQTLGQGPEFLTYFQNEAQLEKSRLLSDRFSAERPKGSFSTLEIQRTEQGDSAMYLCASSSDRAPGTQYFGPGTRLLVL.

In this sample, this clonotype turned up a few times. The chain has TRBV4-1 and TRBJ2-1; weak D call: TRBD2 (6 bases). The CDR3 is made up of 12 amino acids. Trimming left V 4 bases short and J 10 bases short, with 11 bases between. Germline V lookup: CDR1 MGHRA, CDR2 YSYEKL. The CDR3 sequence: CASSPRDSEQFF. The CDR3 region has the DNA TGCGCCAGCAGCCCAAGGGACTCCGAGCAGTTCTTC.

This clonotype is termed medium-sized. The rearrangement links TRBV5-1 to TRBJ2-2; D may be TRBD1 or TRBD2 (5 bases each). Trimming removed 3 bases from V and 0 bases from J, with 15 bases in between. The CDR3 length is 17 residues. The germline gives CDR1 SGHRS, CDR2 YFSETQ. The CDR3 bases are TGCGCCAGCAGCTCGAACGGGGCTAACGCGAACACCGGGGAGCTGTTTTTT. Its translation is CASSSNGANANTGELFF. Full variable domain (rest looked up from reference TRBV5-1 and TRBJ2-2): KAGVTQTPRYLIKTRGQQVTLSCSPISGHRSVSWYQQTPGQGLQFLFEYFSETQRNKGNFPGRFSGRQFSNSRSEMNVSTLELGDSALYLCASSSNGANANTGELFFGEGSRLTVL.

In its sample, this clonotype was seen a few times. The chain carries TRBV12-3 or TRBV12-4 and TRBJ1-5; 7 bases line up with TRBD1. CDR3 length: 15 residues. The junction had 10 bases not matched to a gene; V was cut back by 5 bases and J by 6 bases. CDR3 nucleotide sequence: TGTGCCAGCAGTCCCGCGGACAGGTTGGGTCAGCCCCAGCATTTT. Translating it yields CASSPADRLGQPQHF.

The chain joins TRBV19 to TRBJ1-5, with TRBD1 matching 7 bases. V lost 3 bases and J lost 2; bases outside the gene matches: 4. The CDR3 has 15 residues. Germline lookup yields CDR1 LNHDA and CDR2 SQIVND (reference sequence). CDR3 nucleotide sequence: TGTGCCAGTAGTATCCCCGGGACAGGCAATCAGCCCCAGCATTTT. Protein product: CASSIPGTGNQPQHF.

This clonotype was counted at least ten times. The chain combines TRBV13 with TRBJ1-2, with unresolved D. The germline V gene encodes CDR1 PRHDT and CDR2 FYEKMQ (reference sequence). The CDR3 length is 14 residues. Trimming took 5 bases from V and 12 from J, leaving 22 bases between them. The CDR3 reads CASSLQPVLYENTF. The DNA for the CDR3 is TGTGCCAGCAGCCTACAACCGGTTCTTTATGAGAACACCTTC. The full variable domain, with the rest looked up from reference TRBV13 and TRBJ1-2, is AAGVIQSPRHLIKEKRETATLKCYPIPRHDTVYWYQQGPGQDPQFLISFYEKMQSDKGSIPDRFSAQQFSDYHSELNMSSLELGDSALYFCASSLQPVLYENTFGSGTRLTVV.

The chain couples TRBV7-6 to TRBJ1-4; TRBD1 might be the D (6 bases). Germline V gives CDR1 SGHVS, CDR2 FNYEAQ. V lost 5 bases and J 6 bases, leaving 22 bases between the germline ends. The CDR3 is 17 amino acids. Here the CDR3 reads CASSPYPWGRQYEKLFF. DNA of the CDR3: TGTGCCAGCAGCCCATACCCATGGGGGCGACAGTATGAAAAACTGTTTTTT.

The V and J genes are TRBV5-1 and TRBJ2-2; TRBD1 might be the D (7 bases). The CDR3 consists of 15 residues. CDR1 is SGHRS, CDR2 YFSETQ, per germline. Trimming stripped 4 bases from V and 7 bases from J, with 17 bases between. Written as DNA, the CDR3 is TGCGCCAGCAGCCCAGGGGGAGGCATGGACGGGGAGCTGTTTTTT. It yields the protein CASSPGGGMDGELFF.

This clonotype turned up a few times. The V gene is TRBV11-2, the J gene TRBJ1-5, with a weak D call TRBD1 (6 bases). V was cut by 3 bases and J by 7 bases, with 10 bases left in between. Germline V CDR1 and CDR2: SGHAT, FQNNGV. The CDR3 sequence is 13 residues long. The CDR3, as DNA: TGTGCCAGCAGCTTTAGCAGGGGACAGCCCCAGCATTTT. Translation: CASSFSRGQPQHF.

V is TRBV7-3 and J is TRBJ2-2; D call uncertain. Trimming shortened V by 5 bases and J by 4 bases, and 5 bases separated the two germline ends. The CDR3 spans 12 residues. Germline assignment: CDR1 SGHTA and CDR2 FQGTGA. Written as DNA, the CDR3 is TGTGCCAGCAGCAGAGTCACCGGGGAGCTGTTTTTT. Translating it yields CASSRVTGELFF.